This TCR beta chain was profiled in a study of T cell responses to AZD1222 COVID-19 vaccine. Study-wide points: Samples come after the peak T cell response, not at day 14.

Libraries were prepared by immunoSEQ multiplex PCR; TCRdb keeps only in-frame clonotypes and omits some of them. In the table there are some 150,000 clones, approximately 91% of which are singletons. CDR1 and CDR2 (germline): SGHRS, YFSETQ. V was pared by 8 bases and J by 5 bases, with 14 bases between. The CDR3 spans 13 residues. Of note for this clone: Its specificity is not known.

V usage is TRBV5-1 and J usage is TRBJ1-5; no definite D call. This TCR was sampled from an adult who had recovered from COVID-19. The sequences come from peripheral blood, collected after recovery from COVID-19. CDR3 sequence reads: CARTDGLDQPQHF. The CDR3 DNA reads as TGCGCCAGGACCGACGGCCTGGATCAGCCCCAGCATTTT.